Listed here is a single T cell receptor beta chain. Its antigen is not yet known. There are no base qualities to consult, and no much larger clone falls within one base. These data belong to a study of cytomegalovirus exposure and HLA in healthy donors (dated 2017 in TCRdb). Describing the broader study: An earlier analysis of roughly 610 of the donors reported about 260 Gb of sequence data and 117 million unique TCR beta sequences obtained from roughly 180 million T cells. To predict cytomegalovirus infection status, the study brought together high-throughput TCR immunosequencing, statistical association of individual TCRs with disease status, and machine learning. A separate validation cohort of approximately 130 different subjects was used in addition to the roughly 700-subject first cohort. Donor age, sex, ethnicity and CMV serostatus were compiled alongside the repertoire data. To decide whether each TCR beta V gene segment behaved as functional or pseudogenic, an earlier analysis of 587 of the donors relied on high-throughput TCR beta sequencing. Every repertoire in the discovery cohort had been generated on one and the same sequencing platform. The study aimed to test whether signatures of past pathogen exposure could be identified by cataloging public T cell receptors. About 300 gigabases of sequencing data and 70 million to 100 million unique TCR sequences were included in an early release covering 550 to 650 HLA-typed donors. Of the roughly 400 genotyped donors, approximately 83% fell in the genetic ancestry cluster associated with self-reported Caucasian donors. Across around 400 genotyped donors of the cohort, an average of roughly 250,000 unique TCR beta nucleotide sequences per donor were sequenced, and approximately 19% of those sequences were non-productive. Genome-wide SNP genotypes for about 60% of the roughly 670 donors were used in a later genetic analysis, which treated that subset as a discovery cohort. The number of typed donors differed by locus: about 629-640 for A, B, C, DRB1 and DQB1; some 500 for DQA1; 606 for DPA1; and about 470 for DPB1. Because of strong linkage in the cohort, four to six DR-DQ haplotypes were treated as single units for association and clustering. To study patterns of TCR occurrence, a later analysis re-analyzed previously published TCR beta repertoires from 600 to 750 donors and added high-resolution HLA genotyping. In the later analysis, no new phenotypic data were used to find candidate immune exposures; instead, reliance was placed on TCR beta sequences and their occurrence across donors. The T cell repertoires of several hundred subjects were profiled by immunosequencing and related to cytomegalovirus serostatus. Class I and class II HLA loci were covered by the typing at four-digit resolution.

In total, 600 or so healthy bone marrow donors made up the cohort. Cohort members were all nominally healthy when sampled, although unrecorded immune exposures were likely present. The donor tested CMV seronegative and was one of the 352 seronegative cohort members. Each donor provided a peripheral blood sample, and peripheral blood mononuclear cells were used for TCR beta sequencing. The Qiagen DNeasy Blood Extraction Kit was used to extract genomic DNA from the blood cell samples. Results and caveats for the whole study, not just this receptor: The study listed 150 to 200 TCR beta chains as associated with cytomegalovirus. The authors suggested that the approach could potentially be generalized to other disease states and immunological phenotypes. In a later analysis, the rate of TCR association differed among HLA loci, with DRB1 alleles having the most associated TCRs and HLA-C alleles having the fewest. Cytomegalovirus status was reported to be diagnosed by the classifier with high specificity and sensitivity in both the original and validation cohorts. The cohort was sequenced for TCR beta chains only, and without alpha or paired-chain data the features that could be detected were limited. Over 15 rarely observed V segments, including chromosome 9 orphons, were excluded from the earlier analysis of a few hundred of the donors because counts were too low. A further reported finding was that TCR beta sequences accurately predicted the HLA-A and HLA-B alleles for most subjects in the first cohort. The only immune exposure information available for the cohort was CMV serostatus. An earlier analysis of some 590 of the donors showed that most TCR beta V segments appeared in productive rearrangements either about 90% or about 30% of the time, which broadly matched IMGT annotations. While some public TCRs were present in many individuals, most TCR sequences turned up only very rarely across donors. The sequencing pipeline was judged likely to have produced a cluster of highly shared sequence variants as a technical artifact. In a later analysis, more than 15,000 TCR beta sequences were associated with specific HLA alleles at a false discovery rate of 0.05. A few of the identified cytomegalovirus-associated TCR beta chains were confirmed in vitro to be specific for cytomegalovirus antigens. A later genetic analysis reported fewer N-insertions in productive TCRs among donors in an Asian-associated ancestry cluster than the roughly 670-donor mean. Some IMGT-functional V segments, including TRBV6-2 and TRBV6-3, could not be distinguished by the 87-base-pair reads and were therefore excluded. V-gene and J-gene trimming of TCR beta chains was associated with a missense DCLRE1C variant in a later genetic analysis, and the association was replicated in an independent cohort. The presence/absence analyses assumed that sequencing depth was roughly uniform across donors, and that assumption may not be true. Linkage disequilibrium might explain the correlated functional status among segregating V segments, but an unknown experimental factor could not be excluded. Because some donors lacked HLA typing at each locus, the association tests relied only on the typed subset. Assigning TCR associations to individual alleles was difficult when HLA alleles, especially DR and DQ, strongly co-occurred. Compared with equally common non-associated chains, HLA-associated TCR beta chains in a later analysis were more clonally expanded and had lower generation probabilities. According to a later analysis, parvovirus B19, influenza, CMV and Epstein-Barr virus appeared linked to several top co-occurrence clusters. In a later analysis, most CMV-associated TCR beta chains were found to appear HLA-restricted, with HLA associations seemingly driven largely by CMV exposure.

Libraries were built with the immunoSEQ multiplex PCR assay. A mixture of 60 forward primers for TCR Vbeta segments and 13 reverse primers for TCR Jbeta segments was used in the multiplex PCR. A multiplex PCR assay on genomic DNA amplified the CDR3 region of rearranged TCR beta genes. The amplified TCR beta libraries were sequenced on the Illumina HiSeq System as 87-base-pair reads. Per the source publication's procedure: In a later analysis, tens of millions of unique TCR beta chains were counted across the approximately 620 repertoires, and approximately 11 million of these chains were shared by at least two donors. Raw reads were error-corrected and collapsed into unique sequences by a nearest-neighbor algorithm in which closely related sequences were merged to remove PCR and sequencing errors. Alignment of CDR3 sequences to IMGT reference sequences was used to assign V, D and J gene segments. Each retained sequence needed at least a six-nucleotide match to both a V gene segment and a J gene segment. A rearrangement was called productive if the CDR3 had no stop codons and remained in frame with V and J, and every other rearrangement was called non-productive. Following IMGT convention, CDR3 was defined as the stretch from the second conserved V-encoded cysteine to the conserved J-encoded phenylalanine. The earlier analysis of about 570 of the donors excluded any sequence lacking an unambiguous match to a single V gene segment. In an earlier analysis of a few hundred of the donors, V segments were called functional above 56.7% productive rearrangements and were called segregating when the between-donor standard deviation exceeded 5%. A statistical classification framework was built for diagnosing cytomegalovirus status from the catalog of TCR beta chain sequences. In a later analysis, V and J genes were assigned by comparing TCR nucleotide sequences against IMGT/GENE-DB human TR gene sequences. The TCRdist pipeline was used in a later analysis to assign CDR3 sequences and most-parsimonious VDJ recombination scenarios. A later analysis defined each TCR beta chain by its CDR3 amino acid sequence plus V-gene family, and excluded reads lacking a unique V-gene family. In a later analysis, approximately 590 highly shared, low-generation-probability nucleotide sequences were removed to address suspected cross-contamination and a sequencing artifact. In a later analysis, a clonal expansion index was calculated for each public chain from normalized within-repertoire ranks of inferred template counts. In a later analysis, generation probabilities were computed using a VDJ recombination model fitted to out-of-frame rearrangements, and the results were checked against IGoR. In a later analysis, hypergeometric tests were used to score TCR-TCR, TCR-HLA and TCR-CMV co-occurrence, with a repertoire-size bias correction applied to TCR pairs. To estimate false discovery rates, a later analysis permuted the HLA or CMV assignments 20 times. In a later analysis, co-occurring TCRs were grouped using DBSCAN, and TCRdist sequence similarity was added for clustering within HLA-allele-positive subsets. Repertoires with fewer than 30,000 or more than 120,000 public chains were left out of co-occurrence clustering, as were five repertoires with anomalous nucleotide sharing. Entries here come from immuneACCESS through TCRdb and include only in-frame sequences with V and J called. Some clones fail to appear in such tables; in the studies checked, an unresolved V gene covers under half of the shortfall, and the cause of the remainder is unknown. V, J and clone size are taken as reported in that table, and D and trimming were inferred from the DNA itself. The sample table lists about 160,000 clones, 86% of them with a count of one. The ten largest account for roughly 1.8% of the sample.

CDR1 GTSNPN and CDR2 SVGIG are derived from the germline V gene (reference sequence). The trim is 2 bases for V and 0 bases for J, with a gap of 13 bases between the germline ends. From cysteine to phenylalanine, the CDR3 is 15 amino acids long. Only the CDR3 portion is preserved as DNA: 45 bases, with reading frame beginning at the first base. The receptor comes from a woman aged 18 to 35 in good health and CMV-seronegative. The sequence is built from TRBV30 and TRBJ2-5; the D gene is not confidently resolved. The specimen was PBMCs. The DNA sequence is given as TGTGCCTGGAGTACGACTCGGCCGTACCAAGAGACCCAGTACTTC. Protein translation: CAWSTTRPYQETQYF.